The 21 T cell receptor beta chains below come from one sample, sequenced in a study of T cells expressing NK-cell markers. TCRdb reprocessed the 5' RACE reads and stores each CDR3 protein as one record, lacking DNA. The sample totals about 550,000 distinct CDR3 sequences; its top ten clones hold about 3.6%. Sequencing was done on a sample of blood T cells: a sorted CD56 or NKG2C T cell subset, CD4+ or CD8+ T cells, or bulk PBMC T cells (not recorded which). Receptor source: a young man in good health.

CDR3 sequence reads: CASSFNGGTGTYEQYF. This chain links TRBV11-1 with TRBJ2-7; as DNA is missing, the TRBD1 call by TCRdb cannot be tested. The CDR3 spans 16 residues. CDR1 is SGHAT, CDR2 FQDESV, per germline (reference sequence).

CDR3: CSASSGKGAGELFF. This rearrangement joins TRBV20-1 to TRBJ2-2; the TCRdb D gene call, TRBD1, has no DNA to confirm it. Germline V gene sequence: CDR1 DFQATT, CDR2 SNEGSKA (reference sequence). The CDR3 is made up of 14 amino acids.

The chain recombines TRBV29-1 with TRBJ2-7; absent DNA, TCRdb's TRBD2 call cannot be checked. This CDR3 contains 14 residues. Germline CDR1 and CDR2: SQVTM and ANQGSEA. This chain's CDR3 is CSVISGRTRYEQYF.

V is TRBV14 and J is TRBJ2-5; TCRdb calls TRBD1, which cannot be checked without DNA. The germline CDR1 and CDR2 sequences are SGHDN and FVKESK. This CDR3 is built from 13 residues. The chain's CDR3 is CASSGQFKETQYF.

The chain links TRBV6-6 to TRBJ2-2; without DNA, the TCRdb call of TRBD1 cannot be checked. The CDR3 spans 13 residues. The V gene's germline CDR1 is MNHNY and CDR2 SVGAGI (reference sequence). The CDR3 sequence is CASSYSGQGELFF.

The rearrangement links TRBV4-2 to TRBJ2-2. The CDR3 has 13 amino acids. CDR1 LGHNA and CDR2 YNFKEQ come from the germline V gene. The CDR3 loop reads CASSLILSGELFF.

The V and J genes are TRBV7-8 and TRBJ1-4; TCRdb picks TRBD1, but there is no DNA to check that call. The CDR3 runs 15 residues. In germline, CDR1 is SGHVS, CDR2 FQNEAQ. CDR3 sequence reads: CASSHTRETNEKLFF.

CDR3 protein: CASSLGGGRGDNEQFF. The V and J genes are TRBV7-9 and TRBJ2-1; TCRdb proposes TRBD2, but this gene call is untestable without DNA. The CDR3 spans 16 residues. Per the germline V gene, CDR1 is SEHNR and CDR2 is FQNEAQ (reference sequence).

The chain has TRBV20-1 and TRBJ2-1; TCRdb's D gene call, TRBD2, goes unchecked for lack of DNA. The CDR3 totals 21 residues. The germline V gene has CDR1 DFQATT and CDR2 SNEGSKA (reference sequence). The CDR3 spells CSARAQIGTSGRARSYNEQFF.

The chain has TRBV9 and TRBJ2-3. CDR3 length: 13 residues. Germline CDR1 SGDLS, CDR2 YYNGEE. CDR3 residues: CASSGAYADTQYF.

The chain is built from TRBV20-1 and TRBJ2-1; the TCRdb D gene call, TRBD1, has no DNA to confirm it. Germline CDR1 and CDR2: DFQATT and SNEGSKA (reference sequence). The CDR3 is 14 amino acids. CDR3 residues: CSAIRGQGAVEQFF.

The CDR3 spells CASRPGTSGQREQFF. The chain links TRBV10-1 to TRBJ2-1; TCRdb names TRBD2, which stays unverified in the absence of DNA. Germline V gives CDR1 WNHNN, CDR2 SYGVQD (reference sequence). CDR3 size: 15 residues.

V and J are TRBV5-1 and TRBJ1-4; the TCRdb call, TRBD1, lacks DNA for checking. Germline-derived CDR1 and CDR2 are SGHRS and YFSETQ. This CDR3 region has 14 residues. This CDR3 is CASSFWTGNEKLFF.

V gene TRBV27 combines with J gene TRBJ1-4; TCRdb calls TRBD1, which cannot be checked without DNA. The CDR3 consists of 14 residues. Germline CDR1 MNHEY, CDR2 SMNVEV (reference sequence). This CDR3 reads CASSLSGGAEKLFF.

The V gene is TRBV12-3 or TRBV12-4, the J gene TRBJ2-3; the D call from TCRdb, TRBD1, cannot be confirmed without DNA. The CDR3 sequence is 16 residues long. The CDR3 spells CASRRGAGASTDTQYF.

The V gene is TRBV20-1, the J gene TRBJ1-2; absent DNA, TCRdb's TRBD1 call cannot be checked. This CDR3 spans 13 amino acids. Germline loops: CDR1 DFQATT, CDR2 SNEGSKA (reference sequence). CDR3 loop: CSASSRGKDGYTF.

This chain uses TRBV15 with TRBJ2-5; TCRdb lists TRBD1, though no DNA is available to test this call. This CDR3 spans 15 amino acids. The germline V gene encodes CDR1 LNHNV and CDR2 YYDKDF (reference sequence). The CDR3: CATTTGQGATETQYF.

The V and J genes are TRBV7-9 and TRBJ1-5; as DNA is missing, the TRBD1 call by TCRdb cannot be tested. Germline V gene data show CDR1 as SEHNR and CDR2 as FQNEAQ (reference sequence). The CDR3 spans 16 residues. CDR3 sequence reads: CASTEGGQGHDQPQHF. The whole variable domain, remainder taken from reference TRBV7-9 and TRBJ1-5, is DTGVSQNPRHKITKRGQNVTFRCDPISEHNRLYWYRQTLGQGPEFLTYFQNEAQLEKSRLLSDRFSAERPKGSFSTLEIQRTEQGDSAMYLCASTEGGQGHDQPQHFGDGTRLSIL.

The chain is built from TRBV2 and TRBJ1-2; TCRdb indicates TRBD1, and absent DNA this call remains unverified. From germline, CDR1 is SNHLY and CDR2 FYNNEI. This CDR3 contains 12 residues. This CDR3 reads CASSFGAPGYTF. The full variable domain, with the rest looked up from reference TRBV2 and TRBJ1-2, is EPEVTQTPSHQVTQMGQEVILRCVPISNHLYFYWYRQILGQKVEFLVSFYNNEISEKSEIFDDQFSVERPDGSNFTLKIRSTKLEDSAMYFCASSFGAPGYTFGSGTRLTVV.

V and J are TRBV4-3 and TRBJ1-1; the TCRdb D gene call, TRBD1, has no DNA to confirm it. Germline-derived CDR1 and CDR2 are LGHNA and YSLEER. The CDR3 totals 15 residues. The CDR3 sequence: CASSQGVGGGKEAFF.

V and J are TRBV7-2 and TRBJ2-5; lacking DNA, the TRBD2 call made by TCRdb goes unchecked. Germline V gene sequence: CDR1 SGHTA, CDR2 FQGNSA. This CDR3 has 15 residues. The CDR3 loop reads CASSPVAGGFETQYF.